This T cell receptor (beta chain) was captured in a study of response to subunit inactivated influenza vaccine. Study results and limitations: Authors suggested seasonal influenza vaccinations each recruit few new T cells.

Each CDR3 protein gets one entry after TCRdb re-called the RT-PCR reads with MiXCR. This sample yields under 750,000 distinct CDR3 sequences, of which 12% are seen a single time; 9.5% to 13% belongs to the top ten. Per the germline V gene, CDR1 is SGHTA and CDR2 is FQGTGA. With 1 base clipped from V and 4 bases from J, the junction kept 4 bases outside the gene matches. CDR3 length: 15 residues. This clonotype occurred a few times. Its target is not known. This sequence joins TRBV7-3 and TRBJ2-4; the match to TRBD2 covers 7 bases. This TCR came from a man between 50 and 59 years old who received an inactivated influenza vaccine. Sequences were derived from PBMCs from blood, sampled on the day of vaccination. The CDR3 reads CASSLNSGTKNIQYF. CDR3 DNA: TGTGCCAGCAGCTTAAACAGCGGGACTAAAAACATTCAGTACTTC.